The entry that follows covers one T cell receptor beta chain sequence. The target of this receptor is not known. The sample holds no much larger clone one base away, and base qualities are not on file. This sample was taken from a study of T cell responses to AZD1222 COVID-19 vaccine (dated by TCRdb to about 2021). Turning to the overall study: A total of approximately 240 trial participants underwent TCR sequencing, of whom roughly 210 had received two doses of AZD1222 and some 25 had received two doses of the MenACWY control vaccine. Enrollment into the trials was organized by age into subgroups of 18-55, 56-69 and 70-plus years, and those subgroups contained roughly 160, 29 and 62 TCR-sequenced participants, respectively.

CDR1 MNHNS and CDR2 SASEGT were looked up in the germline V gene. Inclusive of the bounding cysteine and phenylalanine, the CDR3 is 12 residues long. Only the CDR3 region is kept as DNA, spanning 36 bases read in frame from base 1. V drops 3 bases and J drops 3 bases, leaving 6 bases in between. What the work shows at the level of the full study, not this receptor alone: Conclusions about previously exposed vaccinees are limited, since just 6 or 7 AZD1222 recipients were seropositive for SARS-CoV-2 at baseline. Participants were mostly white British and included more females than males, and it was suggested by the authors that clonal diversity may have been underestimated. After two AZD1222 doses, both the breadth and the depth of spike-specific TCRs were significantly higher than at day 0 and than in MenACWY recipients. Epitopes outside the regions mutated in the B.1.351 and B.1.1.7 variants were reportedly recognized by nearly half of the unique spike-specific TCRs. Because no day 14 peak-response samples were available, repertoires were characterized only after the peak T cell response. In the small 56-69-year group, the increase in depth fell short of significance, most likely because of low power. Vaccine-associated CD4 TCRs spanned the whole spike protein, with dominant responses in regions 160-218 and 743-854.

The time point tag for this specimen amounts to: about 28 days (+/-7) after the second vaccine dose. Because spike-specific TCR depth and breadth did not differ between the two schedules, AZD1222 recipients who got a second dose at roughly 4 weeks were pooled with those who got a second dose at roughly 12 weeks. Samples from vaccinated people were obtained from the UK trials COV001 and COV002, which included a single-blind randomized controlled phase 2/3 trial of AZD1222 (ChAdOx1 nCoV-19) in healthy adults. Trial participant PBMC samples were collected at day 0 and day 28 after the second dose for TCRbeta chain sequencing. The CDR3 regions of human TCRbeta chains were subjected to immunosequencing. The authors' analysis ran thus. TCRs in the repertoires were compared against a reference library of SARS-CoV-2-specific TCRs that had been generated with the MIRA antigen-specificity platform. Breadth was defined as the fraction of unique TCRs that were SARS-CoV-2-associated, and depth was defined as the fraction of total T cells that were SARS-CoV-2-associated. Using the MIRA data, each spike-specific TCR was assigned both to the spike region to which the TCR was reactive and to a CD4 or CD8 class. Log10-transformed breadth and depth values were compared by one-way ANOVA with Sidak's multiple comparisons tests. TCRdb's version of the immuneACCESS table is confined to in-frame rearrangements and falls short of the full clone set. An unresolved V gene accounts for under half of the shortfall where checked; the remainder is of unknown origin. V, J and clone size are taken as reported in that table, and D and trimming were inferred from the DNA itself. The sample contains approximately 170,000 clones, 88% of them found a single time. The ten largest clones take up about 9.9% of the sample.

The chain is encoded by TRBV6-1 joined to TRBJ2-7; the D gene lacks a confident call. Sample: peripheral blood, taken 28 days after the second AZD1222 dose. This sequence was found in an adult who received the AZD1222 COVID-19 vaccine. The sequence in DNA is TGTGCCAGCAGTGACCTTCTCTACGAGCAGTACTTC. It codes for CASSDLLYEQYF.